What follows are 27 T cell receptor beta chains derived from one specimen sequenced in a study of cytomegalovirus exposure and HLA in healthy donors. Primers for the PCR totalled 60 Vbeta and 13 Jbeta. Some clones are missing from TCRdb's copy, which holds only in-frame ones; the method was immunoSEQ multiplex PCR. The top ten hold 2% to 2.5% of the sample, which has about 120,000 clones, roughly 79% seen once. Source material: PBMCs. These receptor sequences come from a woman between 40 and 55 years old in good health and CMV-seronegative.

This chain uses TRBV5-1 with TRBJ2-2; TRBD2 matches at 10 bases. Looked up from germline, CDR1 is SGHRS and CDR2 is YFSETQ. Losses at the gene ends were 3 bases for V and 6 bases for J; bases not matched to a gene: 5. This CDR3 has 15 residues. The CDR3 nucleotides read TGCGCCAGCAGCTGGCAAACTAGCGGGGCCGGGGAGCTGTTTTTT. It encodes CASSWQTSGAGELFF.

For the CDR3, the DNA is TGTGCCAGCAGCTTAGGGGGGGGCGATGGCTACACCTTC. Translation gives CASSLGGGDGYTF. This sequence joins TRBV11-2 and TRBJ1-2; tentative D call: TRBD1 (6 bases). CDR3 length: 13 residues. V was clipped by 1 base and J by 6 bases, with 9 bases between them. From germline, CDR1 is SGHAT and CDR2 FQNNGV.

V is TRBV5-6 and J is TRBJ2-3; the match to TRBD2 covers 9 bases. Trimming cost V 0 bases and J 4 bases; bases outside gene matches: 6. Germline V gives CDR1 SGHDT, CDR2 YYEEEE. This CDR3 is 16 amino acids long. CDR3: CASSLAKLAGPDTQYF. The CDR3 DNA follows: TGTGCCAGCAGCTTGGCCAAGCTAGCGGGACCAGATACGCAGTATTTT.

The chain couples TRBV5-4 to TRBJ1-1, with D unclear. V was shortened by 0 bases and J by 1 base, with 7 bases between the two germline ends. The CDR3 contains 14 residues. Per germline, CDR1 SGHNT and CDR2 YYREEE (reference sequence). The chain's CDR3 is CASSLGQENTEAFF. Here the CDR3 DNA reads TGTGCCAGCAGCTTGGGTCAGGAGAACACTGAAGCTTTCTTT.

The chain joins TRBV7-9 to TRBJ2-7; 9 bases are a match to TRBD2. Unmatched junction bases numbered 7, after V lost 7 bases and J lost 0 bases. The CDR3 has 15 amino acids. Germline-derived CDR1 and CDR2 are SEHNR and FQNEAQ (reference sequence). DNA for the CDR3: TGTGCCAGCATCCTTAGCGGGAGTAGCTCCTACGAGCAGTACTTC. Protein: CASILSGSSSYEQYF.

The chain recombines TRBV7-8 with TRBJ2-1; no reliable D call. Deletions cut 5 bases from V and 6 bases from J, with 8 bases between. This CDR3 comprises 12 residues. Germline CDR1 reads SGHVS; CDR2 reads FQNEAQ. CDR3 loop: CASSKPFNEQFF. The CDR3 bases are TGTGCCAGCAGCAAGCCCTTCAATGAGCAGTTCTTC. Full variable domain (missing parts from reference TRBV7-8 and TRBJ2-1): GAGVSQSPRYKVAKRGQDVALRCDPISGHVSLFWYQQALGQGPEFLTYFQNEAQLDKSGLPSDRFFAERPEGSVSTLKIQRTQQEDSAVYLCASSKPFNEQFFGPGTRLTVL.

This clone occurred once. CDR3 nucleotide sequence: TGTGCCAGCAGTTACTCGGTACTAACCAAAAACATTCAGTACTTC. This gives the protein CASSYSVLTKNIQYF. The J gene is TRBJ2-4, the V gene TRBV6-6; D ambiguous. The CDR3 extends over 15 amino acids. Trimming stripped 0 bases from V and 2 bases from J, with 8 bases between. CDR1 MNHNY and CDR2 SVGAGI come from the germline V gene (reference sequence).

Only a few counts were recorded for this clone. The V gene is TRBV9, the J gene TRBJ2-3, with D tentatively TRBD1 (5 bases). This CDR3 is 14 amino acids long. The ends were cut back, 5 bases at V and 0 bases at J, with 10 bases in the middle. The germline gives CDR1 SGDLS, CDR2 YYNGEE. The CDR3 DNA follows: TGTGCCAGCAGTCCAAGGACAAGCACAGATACGCAGTATTTT. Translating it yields CASSPRTSTDTQYF.

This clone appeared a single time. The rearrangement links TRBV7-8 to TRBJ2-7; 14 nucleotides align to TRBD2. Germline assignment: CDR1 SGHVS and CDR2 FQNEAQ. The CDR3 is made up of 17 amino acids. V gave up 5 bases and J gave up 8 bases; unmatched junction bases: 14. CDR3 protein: CASSPRDRGTSGSKQYF. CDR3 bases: TGTGCCAGCAGCCCAAGAGATAGGGGGACTAGCGGGAGCAAGCAGTACTTC.

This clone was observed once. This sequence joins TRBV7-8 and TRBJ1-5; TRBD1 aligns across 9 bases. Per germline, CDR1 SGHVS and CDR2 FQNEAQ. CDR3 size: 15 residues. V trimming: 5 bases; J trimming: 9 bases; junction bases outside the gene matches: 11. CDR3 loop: CASSPMDRGRRPQHF. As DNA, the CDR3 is TGTGCCAGCAGCCCCATGGACAGGGGCCGTCGGCCCCAGCATTTT.

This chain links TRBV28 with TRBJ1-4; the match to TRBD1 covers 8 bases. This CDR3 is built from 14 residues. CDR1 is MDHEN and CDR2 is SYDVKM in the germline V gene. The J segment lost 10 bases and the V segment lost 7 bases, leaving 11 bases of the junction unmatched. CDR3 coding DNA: TGTGCCAGCATTCCCCAGGGGGCCGGGGGAAAACTGTTTTTT. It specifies CASIPQGAGGKLFF.

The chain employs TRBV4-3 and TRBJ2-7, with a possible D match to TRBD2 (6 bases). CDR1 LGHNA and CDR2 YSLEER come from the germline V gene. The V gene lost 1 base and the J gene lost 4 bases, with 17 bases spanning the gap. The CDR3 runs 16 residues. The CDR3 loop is CASSQARTGVGYEQYF. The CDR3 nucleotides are TGCGCCAGCAGCCAAGCCCGGACGGGGGTGGGTTACGAGCAGTACTTC.

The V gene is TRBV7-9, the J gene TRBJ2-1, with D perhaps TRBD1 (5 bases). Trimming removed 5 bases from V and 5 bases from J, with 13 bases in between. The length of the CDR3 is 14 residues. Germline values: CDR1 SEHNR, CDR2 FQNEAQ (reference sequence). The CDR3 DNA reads TGTGCCAGCAGCCCCTCTGCAGGGAACAATGAGCAGTTCTTC. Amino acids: CASSPSAGNNEQFF.

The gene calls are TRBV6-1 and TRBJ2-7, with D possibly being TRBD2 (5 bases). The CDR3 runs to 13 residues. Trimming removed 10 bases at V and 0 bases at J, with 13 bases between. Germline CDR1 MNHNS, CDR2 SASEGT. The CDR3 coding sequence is TGTGCCACCCGGGGTGGAGTCTCCTACGAGCAGTACTTC. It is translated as CATRGGVSYEQYF.

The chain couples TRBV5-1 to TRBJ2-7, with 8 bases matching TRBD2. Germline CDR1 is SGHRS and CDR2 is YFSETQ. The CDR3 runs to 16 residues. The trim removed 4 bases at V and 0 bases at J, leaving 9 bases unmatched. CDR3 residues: CASSRESGGSSYEQYF. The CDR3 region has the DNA TGCGCCAGCAGCCGGGAGAGCGGGGGCAGCTCCTACGAGCAGTACTTC.

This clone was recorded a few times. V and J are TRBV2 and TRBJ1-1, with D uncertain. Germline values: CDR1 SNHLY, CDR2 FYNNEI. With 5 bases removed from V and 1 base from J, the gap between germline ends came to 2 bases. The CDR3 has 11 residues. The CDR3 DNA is TGTGCCAGCAGTCGGAACACTGAAGCTTTCTTT. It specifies CASSRNTEAFF. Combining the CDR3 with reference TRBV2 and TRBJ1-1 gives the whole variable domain EPEVTQTPSHQVTQMGQEVILRCVPISNHLYFYWYRQILGQKVEFLVSFYNNEISEKSEIFDDQFSVERPDGSNFTLKIRSTKLEDSAMYFCASSRNTEAFFGQGTRLTVV.

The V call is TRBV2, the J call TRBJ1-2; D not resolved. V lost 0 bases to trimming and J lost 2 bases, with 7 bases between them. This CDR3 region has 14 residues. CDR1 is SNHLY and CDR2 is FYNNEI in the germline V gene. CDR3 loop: CASSEAVRNYGYTF. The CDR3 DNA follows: TGTGCCAGCAGTGAAGCGGTGCGAAACTATGGCTACACCTTC.

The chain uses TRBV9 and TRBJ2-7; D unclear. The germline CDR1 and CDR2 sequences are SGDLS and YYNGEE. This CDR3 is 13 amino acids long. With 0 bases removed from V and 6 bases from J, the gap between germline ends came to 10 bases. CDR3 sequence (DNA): TGTGCCAGCAGCGTAGCTAGTTCGGGCGAGCAGTACTTC. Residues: CASSVASSGEQYF.

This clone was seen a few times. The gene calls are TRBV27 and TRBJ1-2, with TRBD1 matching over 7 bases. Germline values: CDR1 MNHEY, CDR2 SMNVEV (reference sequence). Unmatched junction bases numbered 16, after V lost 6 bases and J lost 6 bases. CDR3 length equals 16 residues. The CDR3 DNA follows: TGTGCCAGCAGCCCGGTATCAACAGGGGCGGCGGATGGCTACACCTTC. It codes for CASSPVSTGAADGYTF.

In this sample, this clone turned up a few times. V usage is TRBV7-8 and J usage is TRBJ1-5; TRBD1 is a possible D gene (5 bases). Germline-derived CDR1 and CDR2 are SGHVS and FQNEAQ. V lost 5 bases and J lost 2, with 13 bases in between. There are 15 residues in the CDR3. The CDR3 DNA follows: TGTGCCAGCAGCCAAATATGGGGGGGCAATCAGCCCCAGCATTTT. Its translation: CASSQIWGGNQPQHF. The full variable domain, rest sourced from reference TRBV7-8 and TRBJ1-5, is GAGVSQSPRYKVAKRGQDVALRCDPISGHVSLFWYQQALGQGPEFLTYFQNEAQLDKSGLPSDRFFAERPEGSVSTLKIQRTQQEDSAVYLCASSQIWGGNQPQHFGDGTRLSIL.

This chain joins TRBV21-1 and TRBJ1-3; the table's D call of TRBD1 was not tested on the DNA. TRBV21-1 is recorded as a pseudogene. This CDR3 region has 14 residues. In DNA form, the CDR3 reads TGTGCCAGCAGCATGACAGCTCTTGGAAACACCATATATTTT. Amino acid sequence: CASSMTALGNTIYF.

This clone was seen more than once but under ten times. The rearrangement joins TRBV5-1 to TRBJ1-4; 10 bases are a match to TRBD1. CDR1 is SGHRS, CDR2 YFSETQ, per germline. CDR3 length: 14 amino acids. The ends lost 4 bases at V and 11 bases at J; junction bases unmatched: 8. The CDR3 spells CASSPGQGFAKLFF. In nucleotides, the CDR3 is TGCGCCAGCAGCCCGGGACAGGGGTTTGCGAAACTGTTTTTT. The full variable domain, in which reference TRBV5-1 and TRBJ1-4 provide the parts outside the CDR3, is KAGVTQTPRYLIKTRGQQVTLSCSPISGHRSVSWYQQTPGQGLQFLFEYFSETQRNKGNFPGRFSGRQFSNSRSEMNVSTLELGDSALYLCASSPGQGFAKLFFGSGTQLSVL.

CDR3 sequence: CASSQGGAGGYEQYF. Here the CDR3 DNA reads TGTGCCAGCAGCCAAGGGGGTGCAGGGGGCTACGAGCAGTACTTC. V gene TRBV9 combines with J gene TRBJ2-5, with TRBD1 matching over 7 bases. The J call is in doubt because the DNA end fits TRBJ2-7 better. From germline, CDR1 is SGDLS and CDR2 YYNGEE. This CDR3 comprises 15 residues.

The CDR3 sequence: CASSPGQGGNQPQHF. The CDR3 DNA reads as TGTGCCAGCAGCCCGGGACAGGGGGGGAATCAGCCCCAGCATTTT. This rearrangement joins TRBV9 to TRBJ1-5; 11 bases are a match to TRBD1. CDR1 is SGDLS and CDR2 is YYNGEE in the germline V gene. This CDR3 has 15 residues. Trimming at V came to 4 bases and at J to 4 bases, leaving 4 bases not matched to a gene.

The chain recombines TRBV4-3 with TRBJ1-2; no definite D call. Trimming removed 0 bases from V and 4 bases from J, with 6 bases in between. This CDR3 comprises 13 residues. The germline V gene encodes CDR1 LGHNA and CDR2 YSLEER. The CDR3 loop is CASSQELSYGYTF. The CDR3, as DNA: TGCGCCAGCAGCCAAGAACTTAGCTATGGCTACACCTTC.

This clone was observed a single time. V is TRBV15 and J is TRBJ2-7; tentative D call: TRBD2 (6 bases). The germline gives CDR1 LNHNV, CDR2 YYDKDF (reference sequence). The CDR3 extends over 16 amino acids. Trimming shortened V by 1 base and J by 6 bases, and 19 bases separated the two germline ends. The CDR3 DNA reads TGTGCCACCAGCAGAGTGGGAAGCGGGCGAGAGGGCGAGCAGTACTTC. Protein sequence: CATSRVGSGREGEQYF.

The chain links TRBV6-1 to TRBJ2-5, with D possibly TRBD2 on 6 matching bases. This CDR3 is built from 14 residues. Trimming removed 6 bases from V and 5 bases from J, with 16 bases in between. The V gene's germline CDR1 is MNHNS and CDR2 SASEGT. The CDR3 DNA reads TGTGCCAGCAGGAGATTGACGGGAGCGGAGACCCAGTACTTC. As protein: CASRRLTGAETQYF.